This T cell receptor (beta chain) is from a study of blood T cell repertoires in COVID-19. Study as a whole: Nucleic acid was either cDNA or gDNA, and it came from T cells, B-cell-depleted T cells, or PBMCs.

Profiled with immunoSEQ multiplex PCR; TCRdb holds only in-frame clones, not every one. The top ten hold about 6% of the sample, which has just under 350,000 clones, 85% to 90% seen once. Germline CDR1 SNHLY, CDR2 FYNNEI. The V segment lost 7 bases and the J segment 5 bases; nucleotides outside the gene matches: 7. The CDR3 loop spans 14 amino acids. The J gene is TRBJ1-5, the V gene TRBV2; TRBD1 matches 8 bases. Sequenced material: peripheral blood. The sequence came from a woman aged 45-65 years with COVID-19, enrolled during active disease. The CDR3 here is CASTQDRVYQPQHF. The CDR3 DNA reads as TGTGCCAGCACCCAGGACAGGGTCTATCAGCCCCAGCATTTT.